Listed below are T cell receptor beta chains from one sample, sequenced in a study of T-cell reconstitution after alpha-beta-depleted transplantation in children. TCRdb reprocessed the PCR reads with MiXCR, giving one entry per CDR3 protein. The data hold fewer than 350,000 distinct CDR3 sequences, with about 9.4% observed a single time. This specimen consisted of PBMCs, obtained before TCRalphabeta/CD19-depleted stem cell transplant. These receptors all stem from a boy under two years old with acute myeloid leukemia, due to receive a stem cell transplant. The CDR3 runs from the conserved cysteine through the conserved F or W. D genes are given only for firm matches. Clone size is stated in some rows and not others, as once, few, many or a class when expanded.

TRBJ2-7 | . | TRBV5-1 | few | TGCGCCAGCAGCTTGGGGGCAGGCTCCTACGAGCAGTACTTC | CASSLGAGSYEQYF
TRBJ2-2 | . | TRBV12-3/TRBV12-4 | many | TGTGCCAGCAGCCAAGATCGACGGGAGAGCACCGGGGAGCTGTTTTTT | CASSQDRRESTGELFF
TRBJ1-6 | . | TRBV12-3/TRBV12-4 | many | TGTGCCAGCAGTACTTGGTGGGATAATTCACCCCTCCACTTT | CASSTWWDNSPLHF
TRBJ1-1 | . | TRBV7-6 | many | TGTGCCAGCAGCTTAAGCCGAACCACCACTGAAGCTTTCTTT | CASSLSRTTTEAFF
TRBJ1-1 | TRBD1 | TRBV29-1 | many | TGCAGCGTTGAAACCCCATCCCCGGACAGGACTCTCACTGAAGCTTTCTTT | CSVETPSPDRTLTEAFF
TRBJ1-5 | . | TRBV12-3/TRBV12-4 | . | TGTGCCAGCAGTTTAGAGGCAGCAGTCAATCAGCCCCAGCATTTT | CASSLEAAVNQPQHF
TRBJ2-3 | . | TRBV7-2 | many | TGTGCCAGCAGCACCCGGACAGCCCCTTCTCCGAATACGCAGTATTTT | CASSTRTAPSPNTQYF
TRBJ2-2 | . | TRBV6-6 | . | TGTGCCGCCCGGGGCCCATCGGCCGGGGAGCTGTTTTTT | CAARGPSAGELFF
TRBJ2-5 | TRBD2 | TRBV7-8 | many | TGTGCCAGCAGCGTCCGAGGACTAGCGGTCCGAGAGACCCAGTACTTC | CASSVRGLAVRETQYF
TRBJ2-3 | . | TRBV12-3/TRBV12-4 | many | TGTGCCAGCAGTTTAGATCGGCAGGGGGGAGATACGCAGTATTTT | CASSLDRQGGDTQYF